Below, 25 T cell receptor beta chains from the same sample are listed, as sequenced in a study of technical replicates of blood from a handful of donors. Using immunoSEQ multiplex PCR, the repertoire was profiled, and TCRdb retains in-frame clones only, with some absent. The data show approximately 69,000 clones, approximately 88% seen once. The sequencing input was PBMCs. Receptors originate from a human donor in good health. Some clones in this sample may be carry-over from other donors' samples.

This rearrangement joins TRBV6-5 to TRBJ1-4, with a possible D match to TRBD1 (5 bases). The CDR3 consists of 16 residues. V gave up 3 bases and J gave up 4 bases, with 15 bases separating them. CDR1 and CDR2 (germline): MNHEY, SVGAGI. The CDR3 region has the DNA TGTGCCAGCAGTTATAGGCGGGGCCAGAGTAATGAAAAACTGTTTTTT. It specifies CASSYRRGQSNEKLFF.

This clone was recorded only once. The genes are TRBV19 and TRBJ2-5, with 9 positions matching TRBD2. The junction had 3 bases not matched to a gene; V was cut back by 3 bases and J by 1 base. Germline CDR1 is LNHDA and CDR2 is SQIVND (reference sequence). The CDR3 is 15 amino acids. CDR3 coding DNA: TGTGCCAGTAGTATGGCTAGCGGGGCCCAAGAGACCCAGTACTTC. Translating gives CASSMASGAQETQYF.

The chain is built from TRBV28 and TRBJ2-7, with 13 bases that match TRBD2. V was pared by 1 base and J by 7 bases, with 4 bases of the junction left unmatched. CDR3 length: 15 residues. CDR1 is MDHEN, CDR2 SYDVKM, per germline. In DNA form, the CDR3 reads TGTGCCAGCAGTTTATTTACTAGCGGGAGGGAAGAGCAGTACTTC. Its translation: CASSLFTSGREEQYF.

V and J are TRBV18 and TRBJ2-7, with 7 bases fitting TRBD1. The V gene's germline CDR1 is KGHSH and CDR2 LQKENI. The CDR3 is 13 amino acids. J gave up 6 bases and V 2 bases, and 4 bases lay outside the gene matches. This CDR3 reads CASSPGRDSEQYF. For the CDR3, the DNA is TGTGCCAGCTCACCAGGTAGGGACAGCGAGCAGTACTTC.

The chain employs TRBV7-2 and TRBJ1-4; a weak D match, TRBD1 (5 bases). This CDR3 is 14 amino acids long. Trimming left V 5 bases short and J 4 bases short, with 11 bases between. CDR1 is SGHTA and CDR2 is FQGNSA in the germline V gene. This CDR3 reads CASSKGQLNEKLFF. In nucleotides, the CDR3 is TGTGCCAGCAGCAAAGGACAACTTAATGAAAAACTGTTTTTT.

The chain uses TRBV7-2 and TRBJ1-3, with TRBD1 as a possible D gene (5 bases). This CDR3 is 14 amino acids long. Germline lookup yields CDR1 SGHTA and CDR2 FQGNSA. Trimming took off 5 bases at V and 8 bases at J, with 16 bases between the two ends. Written as DNA, the CDR3 is TGTGCCAGCAGCACACGTCCAGGGCAAGACACCATATATTTT. Translated: CASSTRPGQDTIYF.

The V gene is TRBV7-2, the J gene TRBJ2-7; TRBD2 is a possible D gene (6 bases). Trimming took 5 bases from V and 0 from J, leaving 14 bases between them. This CDR3 contains 15 residues. Germline assignment: CDR1 SGHTA and CDR2 FQGNSA. The CDR3 sequence is CASSRSSDSSYEQYF. The CDR3 nucleotides are TGTGCCAGCAGCCGATCTAGCGATAGCTCCTACGAGCAGTACTTC.

This clone was counted a few times. This sequence joins TRBV5-1 and TRBJ2-6, with a possible D match to TRBD1 (6 bases). CDR1 and CDR2 from the germline V gene are SGHRS and YFSETQ. CDR3 size: 18 residues. Trimming stripped 1 base from V and 0 bases from J, with 14 bases between. This CDR3 is CASSLRVAGDSGANVLTF. CDR3 DNA sequence: TGCGCCAGCAGCTTGAGGGTGGCAGGGGACTCTGGGGCCAACGTCCTGACTTTC.

The chain combines TRBV6-5 with TRBJ1-1; D gene ambiguous. The V end was cut by 6 bases, the J end by 5 bases, with 19 bases between. The CDR3 totals 15 residues. Germline CDR1 and CDR2: MNHEY and SVGAGI. Here the CDR3 reads CASRPLYRSETEAFF. The DNA of the CDR3 is TGTGCCAGCAGGCCCCTCTATCGGTCGGAGACTGAAGCTTTCTTT.

The chain links TRBV19 to TRBJ1-1; D call uncertain. Trimming removed 8 bases at V and 6 bases at J, with 22 bases between. Germline assignment: CDR1 LNHDA and CDR2 SQIVND (reference sequence). This CDR3 is built from 15 residues. CDR3 amino acids: CASGPEGESGAEAFF. The CDR3 region has the DNA TGTGCCAGTGGCCCGGAGGGAGAGAGCGGGGCTGAAGCTTTCTTT.

The chain combines TRBV5-1 with TRBJ1-1; 7 positions agree with TRBD1. The CDR3 spans 17 residues. J gave up 0 bases and V 3 bases, and 11 bases lay outside the gene matches. Germline loops: CDR1 SGHRS, CDR2 YFSETQ. CDR3: CASSSGQLYLLNTEAFF. CDR3 DNA: TGCGCCAGCAGCTCGGGACAGCTTTATCTCTTGAACACTGAAGCTTTCTTT.

The V gene is TRBV29-1, the J gene TRBJ2-1; the match to TRBD2 covers 12 bases. Trimming took 6 bases from V and 9 from J; bases not matched to a gene: 12. The CDR3 is made up of 15 amino acids. Germline values: CDR1 SQVTM, CDR2 ANQGSEA. The CDR3: CSVPRLAGVSGEQFF. CDR3 in DNA: TGCAGCGTCCCCCGACTAGCGGGAGTAAGCGGTGAGCAGTTCTTC.

The J gene is TRBJ2-3, the V gene TRBV7-3, with 8 bases identical to TRBD2. V was pared by 1 base and J by 4 bases, with 10 bases of the junction left unmatched. Germline V CDR1 and CDR2: SGHTA, FQGTGA. The CDR3 extends over 17 amino acids. The CDR3 region is CASSLRGGAGAADTQYF. The CDR3 nucleotides are TGTGCCAGCAGCTTAAGGGGGGGAGCGGGGGCAGCAGATACGCAGTATTTT.

This clone was seen a handful of times. The chain has TRBV7-2 and TRBJ2-1; possible D gene TRBD1, 5 bases. The CDR3 loop spans 16 amino acids. Germline loops: CDR1 SGHTA, CDR2 FQGNSA. The V and J ends lost 6 bases and 7 bases respectively, with 22 bases between them. The CDR3 protein is CASSRSGSLSGNEQFF. Here the CDR3 DNA reads TGTGCCAGCAGTAGATCTGGCAGCCTCTCAGGGAATGAGCAGTTCTTC.

The CDR3 reads CASSLSGYSYNEQFF. CDR3 DNA: TGTGCCAGCAGCTTATCGGGGTACTCCTACAATGAGCAGTTCTTC. The chain couples TRBV7-3 to TRBJ2-1; possibly TRBD2 for D (5 bases). CDR3 length: 15 residues. V lost 2 bases, J lost 0 bases, and 8 bases lay in between. CDR1 and CDR2 (germline): SGHTA, FQGTGA.

This clone has a handful of counts. The chain combines TRBV14 with TRBJ2-7; D is perhaps TRBD2 (6 bases). CDR3 length: 13 amino acids. The germline V gene has CDR1 SGHDN and CDR2 FVKESK. Deletions cut 8 bases from V and 2 bases from J, with 13 bases between. The CDR3 coding sequence is TGTGCCAGCCCCCTTAGCGGCCCCTACGAGCAGTACTTC. This sequence encodes CASPLSGPYEQYF.

The chain combines TRBV7-3 with TRBJ2-1, with 11 nucleotides matching TRBD2. Germline V CDR1 and CDR2: SGHTA, FQGTGA. The V segment lost 4 bases and the J segment 3 bases; nucleotides outside the gene matches: 5. The CDR3 is 16 amino acids. CDR3 sequence: CASSSPSGGNYNEQFF. The CDR3 coding sequence is TGTGCCAGCAGCTCCCCTAGCGGGGGGAACTACAATGAGCAGTTCTTC.

The chain employs TRBV2 and TRBJ2-7; 11 bases are shared with TRBD2. The germline gives CDR1 SNHLY, CDR2 FYNNEI. J was trimmed by 0 bases and V by 7 bases; bases with no gene match: 2. The CDR3 is 14 amino acids. The CDR3 loop is CASKTSGNSYEQYF. The CDR3 bases are TGTGCCAGCAAGACTAGCGGGAACTCCTACGAGCAGTACTTC.

The gene calls are TRBV6-5 and TRBJ1-2; D is unclear. Trimming removed 2 bases from V and 6 bases from J, with 10 bases in between. Germline lookup yields CDR1 MNHEY and CDR2 SVGAGI. This CDR3 is built from 13 residues. The CDR3 region has the DNA TGTGCCAGCAGTTACCGTTATTCCGATGGCTACACCTTC. Its translation is CASSYRYSDGYTF.

J is TRBJ2-7 and V is TRBV5-4; 10 bases match TRBD1. There are 15 residues in the CDR3. With 1 base clipped from V and 5 bases from J, the junction kept 6 bases outside the gene matches. Germline assignment: CDR1 SGHNT and CDR2 YYREEE (reference sequence). For the CDR3, the DNA is TGTGCCAGCAGCTTGCGACAGGGGGCGTCGGACGAGCAGTACTTC. It specifies CASSLRQGASDEQYF.

The chain is built from TRBV7-6 and TRBJ2-3; 11 positions match TRBD2. CDR1 is SGHVS and CDR2 is FNYEAQ in the germline V gene. There are 17 residues in the CDR3. J gave up 1 base and V 4 bases, and 7 bases lay outside the gene matches. CDR3 sequence (DNA): TGTGCCAGCAGCTCAAGGACTAGCGGGCCACGCACAGATACGCAGTATTTT. Protein product: CASSSRTSGPRTDTQYF.

The chain couples TRBV19 to TRBJ2-5; 7 nucleotides match TRBD2. The germline gives CDR1 LNHDA, CDR2 SQIVND (reference sequence). The V segment lost 3 bases and the J segment 5 bases; nucleotides outside the gene matches: 9. The CDR3 runs to 15 residues. In nucleotides, the CDR3 is TGTGCCAGTAGTATTCAGGGAGGGGCGGGGGAGACCCAGTACTTC. Amino acid sequence: CASSIQGGAGETQYF.

The rearrangement uses TRBV29-1 and TRBJ2-1; no firm D call. V was shortened by 0 bases and J by 0 bases, with 12 bases between the two germline ends. Germline lookup yields CDR1 SQVTM and CDR2 ANQGSEA. The CDR3 spans 16 residues. CDR3 DNA sequence: TGCAGCGTTGAAGATCAAGACTCTAGCTCCTACAATGAGCAGTTCTTC. It translates to CSVEDQDSSSYNEQFF.

The table lists this clone with a count of one. This chain uses TRBV27 with TRBJ1-4, with TRBD1 identical over 10 bases. The CDR3 has 16 amino acids. V shed 6 bases, J shed 3 bases, and the junction held 7 bases outside the gene matches. Per the germline V gene, CDR1 is MNHEY and CDR2 is SMNVEV (reference sequence). The CDR3 loop is CASSRQGAQANEKLFF. For the CDR3, the DNA is TGTGCCAGCAGCCGACAGGGGGCGCAGGCTAATGAAAAACTGTTTTTT.

This clone was seen a single time. J is TRBJ2-7 and V is TRBV5-5, with D tentatively TRBD1 (5 bases). V was trimmed by 4 bases and J by 7 bases, leaving 9 bases between them. The CDR3 loop spans 11 amino acids. Germline assignment: CDR1 SGHKS and CDR2 YYEKEE (reference sequence). Written as DNA, the CDR3 is TGTGCCAGCAGCCCGAACAGGGAGCAGTACTTC. It is translated as CASSPNREQYF.